The 22 T cell receptor beta chains presented below share a single source sample, sequenced in a study of T cell repertoires in cytomegalovirus infection. TCRdb re-called the reads with MiXCR, one entry per CDR3 protein. The sample lists about half a million distinct CDR3 sequences; 33% were seen once. Their target antigens are unknown. The material was cultured PBMCs, obtained from culture after CMV antigen stimulation. These receptors came from a human donor in good health (CMV status not recorded). Some clones in this sample may be carry-over from other donors' samples.

This chain joins TRBV7-8 and TRBJ2-1; TRBD2 matches 8 bases. Per germline, CDR1 SGHVS and CDR2 FQNEAQ. The junction had 15 bases not matched to a gene; V was cut back by 4 bases and J by 10 bases. The CDR3 consists of 16 residues. CDR3 coding DNA: TGTGCCAGCAGCTGGGGGGGGGGCGGGAGGTCTCGGGAGCAGTTCTTC. As protein: CASSWGGGGRSREQFF.

The V and J genes are TRBV7-2 and TRBJ2-3, with D unresolved. Trimming pared 1 base from V and 0 bases from J, leaving 11 bases between. The CDR3 runs to 16 residues. Germline loops: CDR1 SGHTA, CDR2 FQGNSA. The CDR3 DNA follows: TGTGCCAGCAGCTTAGTTGATAGCCGTAGCACAGATACGCAGTATTTT. It translates to CASSLVDSRSTDTQYF.

The chain has TRBV27 and TRBJ2-5, with 10 bases aligning to TRBD2. V trimming: 2 bases; J trimming: 5 bases; junction bases outside the gene matches: 8. From germline, CDR1 is MNHEY and CDR2 SMNVEV (reference sequence). This CDR3 has 16 amino acids. CDR3 DNA sequence: TGTGCCAGCAGTTTAATGGGACTAGCGCCTCAGGAGACCCAGTACTTC. Translating it yields CASSLMGLAPQETQYF.

The chain couples TRBV28 to TRBJ2-1; 11 bases line up with TRBD2. The germline gives CDR1 MDHEN, CDR2 SYDVKM. The CDR3 runs to 18 residues. The J segment lost 4 bases and the V segment lost 2 bases, leaving 10 bases of the junction unmatched. CDR3 in amino acids: CASSLPILAGGTYNEQFF. DNA of the CDR3: TGTGCCAGCAGTTTACCTATATTAGCGGGAGGGACTTACAATGAGCAGTTCTTC.

This clonotype was detected once. This chain joins TRBV19 and TRBJ2-1; weak D call: TRBD2 (5 bases). CDR3 length: 15 amino acids. The germline CDR1 and CDR2 sequences are LNHDA and SQIVND (reference sequence). Trimming left V 6 bases short and J 0 bases short, with 12 bases between. The CDR3 reads CASRDLAGSYNEQFF. The CDR3 DNA sequence: TGTGCCAGTAGGGACTTAGCAGGCTCCTACAATGAGCAGTTCTTC.

The V gene is TRBV20-1, the J gene TRBJ2-3; 8 nucleotides align to TRBD2. Germline V CDR1 and CDR2: DFQATT, SNEGSKA (reference sequence). This CDR3 has 16 amino acids. J lost 5 bases, V lost 6 bases, and 16 bases had no gene match. DNA of the CDR3: TGCAGTGCAATCCCTAGAGTGCGGGAGGCCGGAGATACGCAGTATTTT. It codes for CSAIPRVREAGDTQYF.

The CDR3 bases are TGTGCCAGCAGCTTTACCGGGACGGAGAATTTCTTC. Protein sequence: CASSFTGTENFF. The chain links TRBV7-9 to TRBJ2-1; possibly TRBD1 or TRBD2 for D (5 bases each). CDR3 length equals 12 residues. Deletions cut 3 bases from V and 16 bases from J, with 16 bases between. Germline CDR1 SEHNR, CDR2 FQNEAQ (reference sequence).

The chain has TRBV28 and TRBJ2-7, with D perhaps TRBD2 (6 bases). The germline V gene has CDR1 MDHEN and CDR2 SYDVKM. This CDR3 has 13 residues. The V end lost 8 bases, the J end lost 2 bases, and 13 bases lay between the germline ends. The CDR3 DNA reads as TGTGCCAGCGGGGTGGGGGGACCCTACGAGCAGTACTTC. Its translation: CASGVGGPYEQYF. Looking up the rest from reference TRBV28 and TRBJ2-7 gives the full variable domain: DVKVTQSSRYLVKRTGEKVFLECVQDMDHENMFWYRQDPGLGLRLIYFSYDVKMKEKGDIPEGYSVSREKKERFSLILESASTNQTSMYLCASGVGGPYEQYFGPGTRLTVT.

The rearrangement uses TRBV6-2 or TRBV6-3 and TRBJ2-3; 8 bases are a match to TRBD2. The CDR3 sequence is 15 residues long. V shed 2 bases and J 5 bases; nucleotides not matched to a gene: 6. The germline V gene has CDR1 MNHEY and CDR2 SVGEGT. The CDR3 coding sequence is TGTGCCAGCAGTTACGGGGTAACTAGCGGAGATACGCAGTATTTT. Translating it yields CASSYGVTSGDTQYF.

This clonotype has more than one count but fewer than ten. V gene TRBV24-1 combines with J gene TRBJ1-5; D is perhaps TRBD1 (5 bases). Deletions cut 4 bases from V and 4 bases from J, with 16 bases between. Germline V CDR1 and CDR2: KGHDR, SFDVKD. This CDR3 contains 16 residues. CDR3 in DNA: TGTGCCACCAGTGAGGCAGGGAAAGGTCTGAATCAGCCCCAGCATTTT. Protein: CATSEAGKGLNQPQHF.

V gene TRBV7-2 combines with J gene TRBJ2-6; maybe TRBD1 (6 bases). Germline assignment: CDR1 SGHTA and CDR2 FQGNSA. The CDR3 has 14 residues. V lost 5 bases, J lost 2 bases, and 7 bases lay in between. In DNA, the CDR3 is TGTGCCAGCAGCCAGGGGACTGGGGCCAACGTCCTGACTTTC. It codes for CASSQGTGANVLTF.

V gene TRBV7-9 combines with J gene TRBJ2-5; 7 bases are shared with TRBD2. The CDR3 is made up of 15 amino acids. The V gene end was trimmed by 0 bases and the J gene end by 4 bases; junction bases not matched to a gene: 5. Germline V gene data show CDR1 as SEHNR and CDR2 as FQNEAQ (reference sequence). CDR3 sequence (DNA): TGTGCCAGCAGCTTAGCCTTTGGGGGGGGAGAGACCCAGTACTTC. Amino acid sequence: CASSLAFGGGETQYF.

This chain uses TRBV7-8 with TRBJ2-1; 7 bases fit TRBD1. Germline-derived CDR1 and CDR2 are SGHVS and FQNEAQ. V trimming: 5 bases; J trimming: 4 bases; junction bases outside the gene matches: 8. This CDR3 contains 15 residues. The CDR3 reads CASSTRQGAYNEQFF. CDR3 nucleotide sequence: TGTGCCAGCAGCACGCGACAGGGAGCTTACAATGAGCAGTTCTTC.

This clonotype was seen many times. V is TRBV4-1 and J is TRBJ1-1; D is unclear. V was cut by 4 bases and J by 0 bases, with 6 bases left in between. The CDR3 consists of 13 residues. Per the germline V gene, CDR1 is MGHRA and CDR2 is YSYEKL. The CDR3 bases are TGCGCCAGCAGCCTCCGGATGAACACTGAAGCTTTCTTT. This translates into CASSLRMNTEAFF.

The chain recombines TRBV7-8 with TRBJ1-1; D might be TRBD1 (6 bases). Germline V gene lookup returns CDR1 SGHVS and CDR2 FQNEAQ. The V end was cut by 2 bases, the J end by 1 base, with 17 bases between. CDR3 length equals 17 residues. The chain's CDR3 is CASSLNPLRGRNTEAFF. CDR3 DNA sequence: TGTGCCAGCAGCTTAAACCCCCTCCGGGGGCGGAACACTGAAGCTTTCTTT.

This clonotype was detected a few times. The V and J genes are TRBV7-2 and TRBJ2-1; TRBD2 agrees at 14 bases. V shed 6 bases and J 12 bases; nucleotides not matched to a gene: 7. The CDR3 sequence is 14 residues long. Germline V CDR1 and CDR2: SGHTA, FQGNSA. The CDR3 loop is CASRSGTSGSGQFF. The CDR3 bases are TGTGCCAGCAGATCCGGGACTAGCGGGAGTGGGCAGTTCTTC.

This chain joins TRBV7-9 and TRBJ2-3, with 11 bases fitting TRBD1. V was clipped by 0 bases and J by 7 bases; unmatched bases: 3. The CDR3 covers 15 residues. Germline assignment: CDR1 SEHNR and CDR2 FQNEAQ (reference sequence). The CDR3 is CASSLAGQGGNTQYF. The CDR3, as DNA: TGTGCCAGCAGCTTAGCGGGACAGGGGGGGAATACGCAGTATTTT.

This clonotype was counted many times. V and J are TRBV10-3 and TRBJ2-5; D gene uncertain. V was pared by 3 bases and J by 1 base, with 15 bases between. Germline V CDR1 and CDR2: ENHRY, SYGVKD. CDR3 size: 16 residues. CDR3 in amino acids: CAISDPVPLGQETQYF. CDR3 nucleotide sequence: TGTGCCATCAGTGACCCCGTTCCGTTGGGCCAAGAGACCCAGTACTTC.

There are a few counts of this clonotype. The CDR3 sequence: CASSLVRQETQYF. The CDR3 nucleotides are TGTGCCAGCAGCTTAGTGCGACAAGAGACCCAGTACTTC. The chain couples TRBV7-2 to TRBJ2-5; no reliable D call. The V end was cut by 1 base, the J end by 2 bases, with 5 bases between. This CDR3 contains 13 residues. From germline, CDR1 is SGHTA and CDR2 FQGNSA.

The CDR3 loop reads CASSPTGKNEQFF. DNA for the CDR3: TGTGCCAGCAGCCCCACCGGGAAGAATGAGCAGTTCTTC. The chain employs TRBV7-3 and TRBJ2-1, with D possibly TRBD2 on 5 matching bases. Looked up from germline, CDR1 is SGHTA and CDR2 is FQGTGA. The CDR3 totals 13 residues. Between the trimmed V and J ends, which lost 5 bases and 7 bases, there was a span of 12 bases.

This clonotype was recorded at least ten times. The CDR3 spells CASSGKNYPNYGYTF. The CDR3 region has the DNA TGTGCCAGCAGTGGTAAGAACTATCCTAACTATGGCTACACCTTC. The chain links TRBV25-1 to TRBJ1-2; no clear D gene. Germline values: CDR1 MGHDK, CDR2 SYGVNS. The CDR3 sequence is 15 residues long. V was trimmed by 4 bases and J by 0 bases, leaving 12 bases between them.

CDR3 loop: CASSISRAELTYSNQPQHF. In DNA, the CDR3 is TGTGCCAGTAGTATCTCGAGGGCCGAACTTACTTATAGCAATCAGCCCCAGCATTTT. The rearrangement joins TRBV19 to TRBJ1-5; D ambiguous. CDR1 is LNHDA and CDR2 is SQIVND in the germline V gene (reference sequence). Trimming shortened V by 3 bases and J by 0 bases, and 21 bases separated the two germline ends. This CDR3 spans 19 amino acids.